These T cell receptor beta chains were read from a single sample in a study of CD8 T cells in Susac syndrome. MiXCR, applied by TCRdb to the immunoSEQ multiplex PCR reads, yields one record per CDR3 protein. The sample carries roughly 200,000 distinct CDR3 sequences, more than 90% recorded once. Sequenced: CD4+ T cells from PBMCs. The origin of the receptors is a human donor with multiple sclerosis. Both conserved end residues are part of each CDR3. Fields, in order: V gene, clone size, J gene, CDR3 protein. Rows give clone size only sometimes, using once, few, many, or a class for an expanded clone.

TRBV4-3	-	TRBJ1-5	CASSQVVGQPQHF
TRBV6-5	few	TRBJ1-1	CASSYDPRSGNTEAFF
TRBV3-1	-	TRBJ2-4	CASSQWPQGRDIQYF
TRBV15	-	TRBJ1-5	CATSNRKSSNQPQHF
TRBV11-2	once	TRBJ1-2	CASSSPRGYGYTF
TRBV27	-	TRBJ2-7	CASSTRTGVEQYF
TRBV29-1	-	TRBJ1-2	CSGDGSNYGYTF
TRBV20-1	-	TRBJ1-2	CSARTPQGHYGYTF
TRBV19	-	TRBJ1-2	CASRPQGGYGYTF
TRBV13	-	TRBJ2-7	CASSLTGTGTEQYF
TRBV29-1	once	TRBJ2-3	CSVEVGGSSNTDTQYF
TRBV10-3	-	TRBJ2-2	CAIRGARDTGELFF
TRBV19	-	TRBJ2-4	CASTDRLTNIQYF
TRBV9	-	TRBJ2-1	CASSVGLAENNEQFF
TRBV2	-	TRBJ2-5	CASMTDQETQYF
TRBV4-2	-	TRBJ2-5	CASSQDVASGQETQYF
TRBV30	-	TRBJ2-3	CASLQGGGLNTQYF
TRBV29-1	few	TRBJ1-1	CSVVRGGNTEAFF
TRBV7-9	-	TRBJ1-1	CASSPGVTEAFF
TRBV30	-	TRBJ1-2	CAWTRDRALGYTF